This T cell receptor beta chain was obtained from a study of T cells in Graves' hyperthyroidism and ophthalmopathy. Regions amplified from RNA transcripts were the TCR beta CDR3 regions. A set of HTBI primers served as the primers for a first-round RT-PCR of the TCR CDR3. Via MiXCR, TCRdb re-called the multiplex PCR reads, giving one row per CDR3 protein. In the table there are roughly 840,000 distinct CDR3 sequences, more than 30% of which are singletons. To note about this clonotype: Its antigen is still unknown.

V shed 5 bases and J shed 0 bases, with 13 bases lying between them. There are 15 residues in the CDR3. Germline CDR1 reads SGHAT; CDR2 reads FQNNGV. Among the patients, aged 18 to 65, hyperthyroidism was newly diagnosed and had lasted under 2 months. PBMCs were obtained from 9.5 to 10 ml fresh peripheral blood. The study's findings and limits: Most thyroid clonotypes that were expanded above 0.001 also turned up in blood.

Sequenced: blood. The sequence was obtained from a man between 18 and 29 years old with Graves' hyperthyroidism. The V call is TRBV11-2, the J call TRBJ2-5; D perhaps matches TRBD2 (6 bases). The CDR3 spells CASSAGLPYQETQYF. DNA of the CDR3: TGTGCCAGCAGCGCTGGACTACCCTACCAAGAGACCCAGTACTTC.